This entry is about one T cell receptor (beta chain). This specimen belongs to a study of CD8 T cells in Susac syndrome. Negative isolation was applied to CD8+ and CD4+ T cells, and FACS enrichment was applied to TEMRA cells. This CDR3 has 14 amino acids. Trimming removed 6 bases at V and 4 bases at J, with 15 bases between. Germline assignment: CDR1 LNHDA and CDR2 SQIVND (reference sequence). After extraction with the RNeasy kit, roughly 0.45 to 1 ug of the RNA was reverse transcribed using random hexamers. TCRdb reanalysed the immunoSEQ multiplex PCR reads using MiXCR and keeps one entry per CDR3 protein. The repertoire holds 150,000 to 200,000 distinct CDR3 sequences, about 96% seen once, with less than 0.15% in the top ten.

Sequencing was done on a sample of CD4+ T cells from PBMCs. This TCR derives from a human donor with Susac syndrome. This chain uses TRBV19 with TRBJ2-5, with D perhaps matching TRBD2 (5 bases). The CDR3 DNA reads TGTGCCAGTAGCAATTCCATACGGGGAGAGACCCAGTACTTC. Translated: CASSNSIRGETQYF.